The clone carrying this TCR beta chain has only a few counts. These data belong to a study of blood T cell repertoires in COVID-19. Across the study: COVID-19 samples, acute and convalescent, were from the United States, Italy and Spain. Nucleic acid was either cDNA or gDNA, and it came from T cells, B-cell-depleted T cells, or PBMCs.

In the source study's methods: By means of reference gene primer amplification, nucleated cell counts were estimated. TCRdb's table, derived via immunoSEQ multiplex PCR, lists solely in-frame clones and lacks some. The V and J calls and clone size come from that table; D and trimming were worked out from the DNA. The sample lists more than 95,000 clones, more than 80% occurring once. This CDR3 spans 16 amino acids. Germline V gene data show CDR1 as LNHDA and CDR2 as SQIVND (reference sequence). The V segment lost 7 bases and the J segment 6 bases; nucleotides outside the gene matches: 7. The sequence came from a woman in her sixties with acute or convalescent COVID-19. The chain has TRBV19 and TRBJ2-1; 15 bases line up with TRBD2. Sequencing was done on a sample of peripheral blood. CDR3 loop: CASNRGTSGRFNEQFF. As DNA, the CDR3 is TGTGCCAGTAACCGAGGGACTAGCGGGAGGTTCAATGAGCAGTTCTTC.